This paragraph covers one T cell receptor beta chain sequence. As handled by the study authors: Amplification from reference gene primers served as the basis for estimated nucleated cell counts. Sequencing was performed with immunoSEQ multiplex PCR; in TCRdb, only in-frame clones are kept and a portion is missing. D and trimming were read from the DNA, whereas the V and J calls and clone size are those reported in that table. Here the sample spans hundreds of thousands of clones, 75% to 85% being singletons. This entry comes from a study of blood T cell repertoires in COVID-19. Study details: COVID-19 samples collected from the United States, Italy and Spain covered acute and convalescent phases.

The germline CDR1 and CDR2 sequences are SGHTA and FQGNSA. Trimming removed 2 bases from V and 6 bases from J; junction bases left unmatched: 3. The CDR3 consists of 14 residues. This clonotype was obtained from a woman older than 75 with COVID-19, enrolled during active disease. V usage is TRBV7-2 and J usage is TRBJ2-4, with 8 positions matching TRBD2. Input material: peripheral blood. The CDR3 nucleotides read TGTGCCAGCAGCTTAACCACTAGCGGAAACATTCAGTACTTC. Protein product: CASSLTTSGNIQYF.